The 21 T cell receptor beta chains given below trace back to one sample, sequenced in a study of shared clonotypes between healthy human individuals. Clones were read by immunoSEQ multiplex PCR, and TCRdb kept only the in-frame ones, dropping some. The table has approximately 1.5 million clones, less than 99% seen once. What was sequenced was naive CD4+ T cells sorted from blood. Subset described: CD45RA+ positively selected. Receptors originate from a man aged 30-40 years in good health.

The chain joins TRBV7-2 to TRBJ2-7, with 16 positions matching TRBD2. Germline CDR1 and CDR2: SGHTA and FQGNSA. The V and J ends lost 7 bases and 7 bases, in that order; junction bases with no gene match: 10. There are 16 residues in the CDR3. The CDR3 reads CASILSGTSGRGEQYF. As DNA, the CDR3 is TGTGCCAGCATTCTTTCCGGGACTAGCGGGAGGGGAGAGCAGTACTTC.

V and J are TRBV5-4 and TRBJ2-7, with D possibly matching TRBD2 (9 bases). The CDR3 spans 16 residues. Deletions cut 0 bases from V and 5 bases from J, with 18 bases between. The germline V gene encodes CDR1 SGHNT and CDR2 YYREEE (reference sequence). CDR3 DNA sequence: TGTGCCAGCAGCTTGGGAGGGCTAGCGGGACAGGACGAGCAGTACTTC. This codes for CASSLGGLAGQDEQYF.

The gene calls are TRBV4-3 and TRBJ2-7; 9 bases are shared with TRBD2. V trimming: 6 bases; J trimming: 2 bases; junction bases outside the gene matches: 8. The CDR3 is 15 residues long. The germline V gene has CDR1 LGHNA and CDR2 YSLEER. The CDR3 region has the DNA TGCGCCAGCAGGCGAGCGACTAGCGGCGCCTACGAGCAGTACTTC. It encodes CASRRATSGAYEQYF.

The rearrangement joins TRBV30 to TRBJ1-1; D is unresolved. V dropped 2 bases and J dropped 7 bases, with 11 bases sitting between them. The CDR3 is made up of 12 amino acids. Germline CDR1 is GTSNPN and CDR2 is SVGIG (reference sequence). CDR3 nucleotides: TGTGCCTGGAGTCCGGGCCACCATGAAGCTTTCTTT. As protein: CAWSPGHHEAFF.

Turning to this clone: The DNA is omitted, as the CDR3 cannot be located on it reliably, and the CDR3 follows TCRdb's listing. This chain links TRBV28 with TRBJ2-7; the table's D call, TRBD2, was not checked against the DNA. The germline V gene encodes CDR1 MDHEN and CDR2 SYDVKM. The CDR3 spans 14 residues, counting both ends. The CDR3 sequence is CASILGGVEYEQYF.

V and J are TRBV5-4 and TRBJ1-5; D is perhaps TRBD1 (6 bases). The length of the CDR3 is 14 residues. CDR1 is SGHNT and CDR2 is YYREEE in the germline V gene (reference sequence). V gave up 2 bases and J gave up 2 bases, with 8 bases separating them. The DNA of the CDR3 is TGTGCCAGCAGCTTTTCAGGGGGCAATCAGCCCCAGCATTTT. It encodes CASSFSGGNQPQHF. The full variable domain, rest sourced from reference TRBV5-4 and TRBJ1-5, is ETGVTQSPTHLIKTRGQQVTLRCSSQSGHNTVSWYQQALGQGPQFIFQYYREEENGRGNFPPRFSGLQFPNYSSELNVNALELDDSALYLCASSFSGGNQPQHFGDGTRLSIL.

Notes on this clone: Other DNA sequences within the sample encode an identical CDR3. This chain connects TRBV5-1 to TRBJ2-2; weak D call: TRBD1 (6 bases). This CDR3 is built from 15 residues. Germline V gene lookup returns CDR1 SGHRS and CDR2 YFSETQ. Between the trimmed V and J ends, which lost 1 base and 1 base, there was a span of 8 bases. The CDR3 protein is CASSLPQGNTGELFF. CDR3 sequence (DNA): TGCGCCAGCAGCTTGCCACAGGGGAACACCGGGGAGCTGTTTTTT. Drawing the rest from reference TRBV5-1 and TRBJ2-2, the complete variable domain is KAGVTQTPRYLIKTRGQQVTLSCSPISGHRSVSWYQQTPGQGLQFLFEYFSETQRNKGNFPGRFSGRQFSNSRSEMNVSTLELGDSALYLCASSLPQGNTGELFFGEGSRLTVL.

The rearrangement links TRBV7-8 to TRBJ2-3, with no clear D. The CDR3 is 16 residues long. CDR1 is SGHVS, CDR2 FQNEAQ, per germline. V lost 8 bases to trimming and J lost 2 bases, with 20 bases between them. The chain's CDR3 is CASLVGSRLSTDTQYF. The CDR3 bases are TGTGCCAGCTTGGTCGGTTCGAGGTTATCCACAGATACGCAGTATTTT.

The chain recombines TRBV18 with TRBJ2-7; D may match TRBD1 or TRBD2 (5 bases each). V lost 8 bases to trimming and J lost 0 bases, with 11 bases between them. Germline V gene sequence: CDR1 KGHSH, CDR2 LQKENI. The CDR3 spans 13 residues. The CDR3 DNA is TGTGCCAGCCGTAAGGGGAGCTCCTACGAGCAGTACTTC. It specifies CASRKGSSYEQYF.

The J gene is TRBJ1-3, the V gene TRBV10-3; D is undetermined. V lost 4 bases to trimming and J lost 0 bases, with 4 bases between them. Germline V CDR1 and CDR2: ENHRY, SYGVKD. The CDR3 extends over 13 amino acids. The CDR3 bases are TGTGCCATCAGTGGGAACTCTGGAAACACCATATATTTT. As protein: CAISGNSGNTIYF.

The rearrangement uses TRBV6-5 and TRBJ1-3; TRBD1 might be the D (5 bases). CDR3 length: 15 amino acids. V lost 2 bases, J lost 0 bases, and 8 bases lay in between. Germline values: CDR1 MNHEY, CDR2 SVGAGI. The CDR3 spells CASSYDSSSGNTIYF. CDR3 sequence (DNA): TGTGCCAGCAGTTACGACAGTAGCTCTGGAAACACCATATATTTT.

Here the CDR3 reads CASSLAAGSTDTQYF. The CDR3 coding sequence is TGTGCCAGCAGCTTAGCGGCCGGAAGCACAGATACGCAGTATTTT. This chain connects TRBV7-3 to TRBJ2-3; no firm D call. The CDR3 has 15 residues. Germline V lookup: CDR1 SGHTA, CDR2 FQGTGA. Trimming shortened V by 2 bases and J by 0 bases, and 9 bases separated the two germline ends.

The chain links TRBV6-1 to TRBJ1-2; no reliable D call. The V gene lost 8 bases and the J gene lost 4 bases, with 14 bases spanning the gap. This CDR3 comprises 13 residues. Germline V gives CDR1 MNHNS, CDR2 SASEGT. CDR3 sequence: CASSSGSGYGYTF. In nucleotides, the CDR3 is TGTGCCAGCTCGAGTGGAAGCGGCTATGGCTACACCTTC.

This chain connects TRBV28 to TRBJ2-7; D may correspond to TRBD1 or TRBD2 (6 bases each). Trimming removed 3 bases at V and 7 bases at J, with 19 bases between. This CDR3 region has 15 residues. Germline values: CDR1 MDHEN, CDR2 SYDVKM. CDR3 protein: CASSFGGLASREQYF. CDR3 sequence (DNA): TGTGCCAGCAGTTTTGGGGGGCTAGCGTCCCGTGAGCAGTACTTC.

V gene TRBV5-4 combines with J gene TRBJ2-7, with D tentatively TRBD1 (5 bases). The ends were cut back, 3 bases at V and 0 bases at J, with 16 bases in the middle. Germline V gene data show CDR1 as SGHNT and CDR2 as YYREEE (reference sequence). The CDR3 is made up of 16 amino acids. CDR3 sequence reads: CASSYIVSGASYEQYF. In DNA form, the CDR3 reads TGTGCCAGCAGCTATATTGTATCTGGGGCCTCCTACGAGCAGTACTTC.

The gene calls are TRBV5-6 and TRBJ1-2; maybe TRBD1 (6 bases). V gave up 2 bases and J gave up 0 bases, with 20 bases separating them. The CDR3 extends over 18 amino acids. Germline-derived CDR1 and CDR2 are SGHDT and YYEEEE. In DNA form, the CDR3 reads TGTGCCAGCAGCTTTTTCCATCAGGGGCTGGTAGCTAACTATGGCTACACCTTC. This translates into CASSFFHQGLVANYGYTF.

The chain couples TRBV29-1 to TRBJ2-5; D possibly corresponds to TRBD1 (6 bases). The CDR3 is made up of 14 amino acids. V was shortened by 4 bases and J by 4 bases, with 16 bases between the two germline ends. The V gene's germline CDR1 is SQVTM and CDR2 ANQGSEA. CDR3 nucleotide sequence: TGCAGCGTTGGGAGGACCAGGGGTGGAGAGACCCAGTACTTC. It specifies CSVGRTRGGETQYF.

On this clone: The sample has other DNA sequences that encode this CDR3 too. V gene TRBV5-1 combines with J gene TRBJ2-5, with 11 bases identical to TRBD2. Germline assignment: CDR1 SGHRS and CDR2 YFSETQ. The CDR3 sequence is 15 residues long. Trimming cost V 4 bases and J 1 base; bases outside gene matches: 3. The DNA for the CDR3 is TGCGCCAGCAGCCGTGGGACTAGCGGCCAAGAGACCCAGTACTTC. Encoded protein: CASSRGTSGQETQYF.

V gene TRBV19 combines with J gene TRBJ2-7; possible D gene TRBD1, 6 bases. V lost 2 bases and J lost 2, with 10 bases in between. The CDR3 loop spans 14 amino acids. Germline V gene sequence: CDR1 LNHDA, CDR2 SQIVND (reference sequence). CDR3 amino acids: CASSILDSTYEQYF. As DNA, the CDR3 is TGTGCCAGTAGTATATTGGACAGCACCTACGAGCAGTACTTC.

The V gene is TRBV5-4, the J gene TRBJ2-1, with TRBD2 identical over 13 bases. V trimming: 2 bases; J trimming: 0 bases; junction bases outside the gene matches: 11. Germline CDR1 and CDR2: SGHNT and YYREEE (reference sequence). This CDR3 comprises 20 residues. The chain's CDR3 is CASSFRPRTSGSNSYNEQFF. The CDR3 DNA reads TGTGCCAGCAGCTTTCGCCCCAGGACTAGCGGGAGTAACTCCTACAATGAGCAGTTCTTC.

The chain is built from TRBV6-4 and TRBJ2-6, with D unclear. The CDR3 covers 14 residues. Trimming took off 4 bases at V and 0 bases at J, with 4 bases between the two ends. The germline V gene encodes CDR1 MRHNA and CDR2 SNTAGT. The CDR3, as DNA: TGTGCCAGCAGTGGGACCTCTGGGGCCAACGTCCTGACTTTC. Its translation: CASSGTSGANVLTF.